This T cell receptor beta chain was observed in a study of shared clonotypes between healthy human individuals. Study outcomes and limitations: Sequencing depth was expected to affect clonotype sharing among donors.

Naive-designated CD8 cells lacked CD45RO, were positively enriched for CCR7, and omitted terminally differentiated effector memory CD45RA+ cells. Genomic DNA of every subset was divided equally among multiple immunoSEQ plates. Generated by immunoSEQ multiplex PCR, the TCRdb table keeps only in-frame clones and is missing some. The sample has approximately 840,000 clones; approximately 96% are singletons. The CDR3 spans 17 residues. Germline trimming cut 3 bases from V and 0 bases from J; bases unmatched to any gene: 6. In germline, CDR1 is SEHNR, CDR2 FQNEAQ (reference sequence). Turning to this clone: The antigen is not known.

This clonotype was sampled from a man younger than 45 in good health. Sequenced input: naive CD8+ T cells sorted from blood. The chain recombines TRBV7-9 with TRBJ2-1; 9 bases fit TRBD2. The CDR3 reads CASSFGGRASSYNEQFF. Written as DNA, the CDR3 is TGTGCCAGCAGCTTCGGCGGGAGGGCCTCCTCCTACAATGAGCAGTTCTTC.